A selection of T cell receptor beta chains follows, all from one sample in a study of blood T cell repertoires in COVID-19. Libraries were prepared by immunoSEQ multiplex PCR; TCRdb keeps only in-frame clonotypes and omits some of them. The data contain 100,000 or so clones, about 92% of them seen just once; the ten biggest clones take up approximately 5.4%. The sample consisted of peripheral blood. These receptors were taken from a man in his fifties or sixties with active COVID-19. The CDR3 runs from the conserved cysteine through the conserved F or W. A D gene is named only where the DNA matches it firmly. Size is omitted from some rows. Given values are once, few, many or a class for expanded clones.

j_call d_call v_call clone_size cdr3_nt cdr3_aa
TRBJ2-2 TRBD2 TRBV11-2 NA TGTGCCAGCAGCCAGGGACTCGGGGGGACCGGGGAGCTGTTTTTT CASSQGLGGTGELFF
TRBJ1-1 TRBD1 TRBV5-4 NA TGTGCCAGCAGCTTGGCCGAGGGACAGGGGTACACTGAAGCTTTCTTT CASSLAEGQGYTEAFF
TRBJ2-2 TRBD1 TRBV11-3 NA TGTGCCAGCAGCTTGAGCAGGGGGATGAACACCGGGGAGCTGTTTTTT CASSLSRGMNTGELFF
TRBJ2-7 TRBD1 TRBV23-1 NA TGCGCCAGCAGTCTCGGGGACAGGGGGAGCTACGAGCAGTACTTC CASSLGDRGSYEQYF
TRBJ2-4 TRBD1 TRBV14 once TGTGCCAGCAGCCTAGGGGGCGATGAAAACATTCAGTACTTC CASSLGGDENIQYF
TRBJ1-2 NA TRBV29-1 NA TGCAGCGTTGAGGCTGGCTACACCTTC CSVEAGYTF
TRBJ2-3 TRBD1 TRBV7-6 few TGTGCCAGCAGCAGGGGACAGGGGTACACAGATACGCAGTATTTT CASSRGQGYTDTQYF
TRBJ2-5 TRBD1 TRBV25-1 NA TGTGCCAGCAGCCTCGGGACAGGGATAAGTATGGAGACCCAGTACTTC CASSLGTGISMETQYF
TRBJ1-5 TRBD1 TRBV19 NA TGTGCCAGTAGTCCGCGACAGGGCTTAGCCCAGCATTTT CASSPRQGLAQHF
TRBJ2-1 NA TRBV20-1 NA TGCAGTGCTAGTGGGGCGAAAGGTCCTGGGGAGCAGTTCTTC CSASGAKGPGEQFF
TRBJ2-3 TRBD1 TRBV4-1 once TGCGCCAGCAGCCAGACCGACAGGGTAGGCACAGATACGCAGTATTTT CASSQTDRVGTDTQYF
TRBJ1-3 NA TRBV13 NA TGTGCCAGCAGCTTAGGGCGTGCTGGAAACACCATATATTTT CASSLGRAGNTIYF
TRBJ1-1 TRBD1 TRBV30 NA TGTGCCTGGAGTAACAGGGGGCGAAACACTGAAGCTTTCTTT CAWSNRGRNTEAFF
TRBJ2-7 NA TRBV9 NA TGTGCCAGCAGCGTAGGCCCCAGCTCGGGGTACGAGCAGTACTTC CASSVGPSSGYEQYF
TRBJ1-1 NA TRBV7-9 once TGTGCCAGCAGTGACTTGGTCGATGGCACTGAAGCTTTCTTT CASSDLVDGTEAFF
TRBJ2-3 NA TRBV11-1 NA TGTGCCAGCAGCTTAGAGGCGGAGGCCACAGATACGCAGTATTTT CASSLEAEATDTQYF
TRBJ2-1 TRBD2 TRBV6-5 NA TGTGCCAGCAGATCTCTTGGGGGGGGAGGTGAGTTCTTC CASRSLGGGGEFF
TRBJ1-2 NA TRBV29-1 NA TGCAGCGTTGCCGGGGGGGTTTTGGCTGGCTACACCTTC CSVAGGVLAGYTF
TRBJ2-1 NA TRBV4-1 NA TGCGCCAGCAGCCCTTTGCGGGACAATGAGCAGTTCTTC CASSPLRDNEQFF
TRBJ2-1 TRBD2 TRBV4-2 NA TGTGCCAGCAGCCAAGATGGGACTAGCAGTTACAATGAGCAGTTCTTC CASSQDGTSSYNEQFF
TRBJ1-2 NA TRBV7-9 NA TGTGCCAGCAGCTTAGGTCAGGGCCCCTATGGCTACACCTTC CASSLGQGPYGYTF
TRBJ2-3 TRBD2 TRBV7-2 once TGTGCCAGCAGCTTATCCAGCGGGAGGCCAGATACGCAGTATTTT CASSLSSGRPDTQYF
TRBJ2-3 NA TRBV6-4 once TGTGCCAGCAGTGCTACGCGGGGCACAGATACGCAGTATTTT CASSATRGTDTQYF
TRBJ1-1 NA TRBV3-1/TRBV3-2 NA TGTGCCAGCAGCCAGACAGGAAACACTGAAGCTTTCTTT CASSQTGNTEAFF
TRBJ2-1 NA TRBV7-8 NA TGTGCCAGCAGCTTAGTCAGTCGAGCGGACTCGGGTGAGCAGTTCTTC CASSLVSRADSGEQFF
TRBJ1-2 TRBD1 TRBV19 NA TGTGCCAGTAGTATAGCTGCGGGGACAGGGGCGTTCGGCTACACCTTC CASSIAAGTGAFGYTF
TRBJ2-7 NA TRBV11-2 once TGTGCCAGCAGCTTGCAACAGATTCTTAGCTCCTACGAGCAGTACTTC CASSLQQILSSYEQYF
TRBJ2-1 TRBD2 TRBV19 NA TGTGCCTCCAAGGAGCTAGCGGGAGTACGGGAGCAGTTCTTC CASKELAGVREQFF
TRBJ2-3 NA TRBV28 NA TGTGCCAGCCGCTCAGGGATCCCAGATACGCAGTATTTT CASRSGIPDTQYF
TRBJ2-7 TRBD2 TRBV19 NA TGTGCCAGTAGTGCAGCCGGGACTAGCGGGAAGGAGTACTTC CASSAAGTSGKEYF
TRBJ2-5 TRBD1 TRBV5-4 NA TGTGCCAGCAGCCCGGGACAGGGTCGGGAGACCCAGTACTTC CASSPGQGRETQYF
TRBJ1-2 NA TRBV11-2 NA TGTGCCAGCAGCTTAACAGGGAAGCCTGGCTACACCTTC CASSLTGKPGYTF
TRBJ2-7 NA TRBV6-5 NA TGTGCCAGCAGGGGGAGTGAGCGGCGTTACGAGCAGTACTTC CASRGSERRYEQYF
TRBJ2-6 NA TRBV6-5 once TGTGCCAGCAGTTCTACAGGGTCTGGGGCCAACGTCCTGACTTTC CASSSTGSGANVLTF
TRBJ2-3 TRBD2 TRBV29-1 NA TGCAGCGTAACCTTTACTAGCGGGAGTTCAGATACGCAGTATTTT CSVTFTSGSSDTQYF
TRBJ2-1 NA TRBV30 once TGTGCCTGGAGTCGAGTCGTCGGTGAGCAGTTCTTC CAWSRVVGEQFF
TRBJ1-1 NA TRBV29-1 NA TGCAGCGTTGAGGGGGCAGGTCCTGAAGCTTTCTTT CSVEGAGPEAFF
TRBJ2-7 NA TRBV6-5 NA TGTGCCAGCAGTTACAACTACTACGAGCAGTACTTC CASSYNYYEQYF
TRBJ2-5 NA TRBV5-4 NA TGTGCCAGCAGCTTACAGGGAGGGTTTTTAGAGACCCAGTACTTC CASSLQGGFLETQYF
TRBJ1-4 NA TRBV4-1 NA TGCGCCAGCAGCCAAGATAAATGGGGGGGGACCCGTAATGAAAAACTGTTTTTT CASSQDKWGGTRNEKLFF
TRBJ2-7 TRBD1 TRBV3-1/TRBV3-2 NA TGTGCCAGCAGCCAAGATAGCACGGGACAGGGCCGGACCTACGAGCAGTACTTC CASSQDSTGQGRTYEQYF
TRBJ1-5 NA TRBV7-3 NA TGTGCCAGCAGCTTATCCCGAGGTCAGCCCCAGCATTTT CASSLSRGQPQHF
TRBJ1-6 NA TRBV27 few TGTGCCAGCAGTTTTGGCCCACGCGGAGCATATAATTCACCCCTCCACTTT CASSFGPRGAYNSPLHF
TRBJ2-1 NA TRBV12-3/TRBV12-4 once TGTGCCAGCAGTCCTACTACGGCGGAGCAGTTCTTC CASSPTTAEQFF
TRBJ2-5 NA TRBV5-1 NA TGCGCCAGCAGCTTGGTGGCGGGGACCCAAGAGACCCAGTACTTC CASSLVAGTQETQYF
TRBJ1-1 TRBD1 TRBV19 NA TGTGCCAGTACCTTTCGCTCAACAGGGGCGAGAGCTGAAGCTTTCTTT CASTFRSTGARAEAFF
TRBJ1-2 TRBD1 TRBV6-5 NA TGTGCCAGCAGTAGTTCGGCAGGGGGGATCTATGGCTACACCTTC CASSSSAGGIYGYTF
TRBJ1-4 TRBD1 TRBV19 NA TGTGCCAGTACTTACAGGGGCCCGGGCGAAAAACTGTTTTTT CASTYRGPGEKLFF
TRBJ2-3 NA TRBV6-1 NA TGTGCCAGCAGTGAAGACAGGGGCACAGATACGCAGTATTTT CASSEDRGTDTQYF
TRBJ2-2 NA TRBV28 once TGTGCCAGCACCTCGAACACCGGGGAGCTGTTTTTT CASTSNTGELFF
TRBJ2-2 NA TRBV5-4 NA TGTGCCAGCAGCGCGGGACAGAAATACACCGGGGAGCTGTTTTTT CASSAGQKYTGELFF
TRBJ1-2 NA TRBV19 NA TGTGCCAGTAGGGAACCAGGTCTGCCAGACCGTTATGGCTACACCTTC CASREPGLPDRYGYTF